One and the same sample provided the 2 T cell receptor beta chains below, sequenced in a study of T cell responses to AZD1222 COVID-19 vaccine. Assay: immunoSEQ multiplex PCR; the TCRdb copy retains only in-frame clones and omits some. The table includes about 73,000 clones, roughly 89% detected once. Sequencing used peripheral blood, obtained 28 days after the second AZD1222 dose. Receptors were obtained from an adult who received the AZD1222 COVID-19 vaccine.

The chain employs TRBV4-2 and TRBJ1-1; TRBD1 might be the D (5 bases). The CDR3 is 15 residues long. V lost 0 bases, J lost 5 bases, and 13 bases lay in between. Germline V gene lookup returns CDR1 LGHNA and CDR2 YNFKEQ. Here the CDR3 DNA reads TGTGCCAGCAGCCAAGATGGGGGGAAAGCAACTGAAGCTTTCTTT. Translated, it gives CASSQDGGKATEAFF.

The table lists this clone with a count of one. The rearrangement joins TRBV11-2 to TRBJ2-7; TRBD2 is a possible D gene (6 bases). Germline V gene lookup returns CDR1 SGHAT and CDR2 FQNNGV. This CDR3 contains 15 residues. Deletions cut 1 base from V and 5 bases from J, with 15 bases between. In DNA, the CDR3 is TGTGCCAGCAGCTTAGTTTACGGGGGAAGAGACGAGCAGTACTTC. This sequence encodes CASSLVYGGRDEQYF.